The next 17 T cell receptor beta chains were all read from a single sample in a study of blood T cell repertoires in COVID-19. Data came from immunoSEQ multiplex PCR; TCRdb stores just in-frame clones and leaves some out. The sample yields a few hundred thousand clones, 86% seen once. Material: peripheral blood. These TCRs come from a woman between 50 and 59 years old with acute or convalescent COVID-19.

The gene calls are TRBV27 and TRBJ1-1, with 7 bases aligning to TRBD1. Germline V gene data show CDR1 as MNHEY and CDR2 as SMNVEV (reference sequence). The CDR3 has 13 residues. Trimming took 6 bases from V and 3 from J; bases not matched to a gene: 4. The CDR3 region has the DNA TGTGCCAGCAGCTATGACAGGGACACTGAAGCTTTCTTT. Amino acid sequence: CASSYDRDTEAFF.

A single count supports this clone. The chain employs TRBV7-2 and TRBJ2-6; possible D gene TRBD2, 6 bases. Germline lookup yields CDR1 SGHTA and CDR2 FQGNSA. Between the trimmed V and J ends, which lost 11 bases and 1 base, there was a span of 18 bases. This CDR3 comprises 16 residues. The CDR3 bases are TGTGCCGGCTCCTGGAGGGCTTCTTCTGGGGCCAACGTCCTGACTTTC. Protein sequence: CAGSWRASSGANVLTF.

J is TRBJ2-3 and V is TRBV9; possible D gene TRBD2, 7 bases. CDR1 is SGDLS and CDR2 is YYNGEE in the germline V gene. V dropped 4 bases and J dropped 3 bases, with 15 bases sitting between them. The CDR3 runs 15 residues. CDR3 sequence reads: CASSFIGGRTDTQYF. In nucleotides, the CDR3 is TGTGCCAGCAGCTTCATCGGGGGGCGAACAGATACGCAGTATTTT.

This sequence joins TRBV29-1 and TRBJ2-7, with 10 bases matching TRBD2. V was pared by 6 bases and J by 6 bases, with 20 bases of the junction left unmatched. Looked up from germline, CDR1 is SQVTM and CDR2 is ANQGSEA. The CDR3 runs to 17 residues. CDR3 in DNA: TGCAGCGTCATCGGGGCGGGGGCCGGACTAGCGGAGCGCGAGCAGTACTTC. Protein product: CSVIGAGAGLAEREQYF.

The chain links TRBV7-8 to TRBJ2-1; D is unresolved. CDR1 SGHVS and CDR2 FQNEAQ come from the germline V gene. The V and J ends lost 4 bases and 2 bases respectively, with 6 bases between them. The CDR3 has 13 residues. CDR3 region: CASSWAAYNEQFF. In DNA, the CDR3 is TGTGCCAGCAGCTGGGCTGCCTACAATGAGCAGTTCTTC.

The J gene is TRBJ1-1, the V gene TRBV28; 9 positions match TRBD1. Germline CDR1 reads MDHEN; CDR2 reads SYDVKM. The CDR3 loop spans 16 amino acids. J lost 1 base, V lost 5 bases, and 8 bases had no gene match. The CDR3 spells CASSPGQGQGNTEAFF. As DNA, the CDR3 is TGTGCCAGCAGTCCCGGACAGGGGCAGGGGAACACTGAAGCTTTCTTT.

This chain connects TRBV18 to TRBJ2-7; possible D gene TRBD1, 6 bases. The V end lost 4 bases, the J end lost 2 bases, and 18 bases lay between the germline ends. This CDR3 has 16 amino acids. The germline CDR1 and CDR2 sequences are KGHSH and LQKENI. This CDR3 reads CASSQLAGQRAYEQYF. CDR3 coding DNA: TGTGCCAGCTCACAACTCGCCGGACAGAGGGCCTACGAGCAGTACTTC.

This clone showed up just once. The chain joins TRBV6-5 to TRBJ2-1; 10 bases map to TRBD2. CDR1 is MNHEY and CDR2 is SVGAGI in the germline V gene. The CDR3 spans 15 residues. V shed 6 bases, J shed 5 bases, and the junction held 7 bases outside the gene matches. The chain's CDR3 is CASRFTSGVNNEQFF. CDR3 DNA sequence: TGTGCCAGCAGATTTACTAGCGGGGTGAACAATGAGCAGTTCTTC.

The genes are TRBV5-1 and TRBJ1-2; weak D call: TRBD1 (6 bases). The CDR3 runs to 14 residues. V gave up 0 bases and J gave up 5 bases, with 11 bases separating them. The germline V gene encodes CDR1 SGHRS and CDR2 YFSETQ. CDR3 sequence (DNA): TGCGCCAGCAGCTTGGACAGGGTCGGGTATGGCTACACCTTC. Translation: CASSLDRVGYGYTF.

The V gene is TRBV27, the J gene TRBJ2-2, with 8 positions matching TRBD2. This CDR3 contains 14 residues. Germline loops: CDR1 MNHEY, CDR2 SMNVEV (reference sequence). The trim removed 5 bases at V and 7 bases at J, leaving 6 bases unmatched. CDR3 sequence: CASSKSGRVGELFF. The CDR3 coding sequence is TGTGCCAGCAGTAAAAGCGGGAGAGTCGGGGAGCTGTTTTTT.

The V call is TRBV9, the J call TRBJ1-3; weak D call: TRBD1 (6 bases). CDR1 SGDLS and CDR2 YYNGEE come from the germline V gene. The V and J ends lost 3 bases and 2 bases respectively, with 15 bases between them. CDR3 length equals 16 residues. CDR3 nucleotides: TGTGCCAGCAGCGCCCTGGGGGGGCTTGCTGGAAACACCATATATTTT. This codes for CASSALGGLAGNTIYF.

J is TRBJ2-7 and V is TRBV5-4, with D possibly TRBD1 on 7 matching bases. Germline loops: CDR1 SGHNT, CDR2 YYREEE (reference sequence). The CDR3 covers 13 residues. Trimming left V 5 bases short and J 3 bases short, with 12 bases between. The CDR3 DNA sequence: TGTGCCAGCAGGGCAGGGGGGAGCTACGAGCAGTACTTC. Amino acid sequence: CASRAGGSYEQYF.

The CDR3 here is CASSESAPGVPGELFF. The CDR3 nucleotides read TGTGCCAGCAGTGAATCGGCGCCAGGGGTTCCCGGGGAGCTGTTTTTT. The chain recombines TRBV2 with TRBJ2-2; D possibly corresponds to TRBD1 (6 bases). Trimming removed 2 bases at V and 6 bases at J, with 16 bases between. This CDR3 region has 16 residues. CDR1 SNHLY and CDR2 FYNNEI come from the germline V gene.

CDR3 nucleotides: TGTGCCAGCAGACTACCACCCGGGCAGGGCACTTACAATGAGCAGTTCTTC. This encodes CASRLPPGQGTYNEQFF. The chain recombines TRBV28 with TRBJ2-1, with a weak D call TRBD1 (5 bases). The V and J ends lost 6 bases and 4 bases respectively, with 22 bases between them. Germline values: CDR1 MDHEN, CDR2 SYDVKM. The CDR3 contains 17 residues.

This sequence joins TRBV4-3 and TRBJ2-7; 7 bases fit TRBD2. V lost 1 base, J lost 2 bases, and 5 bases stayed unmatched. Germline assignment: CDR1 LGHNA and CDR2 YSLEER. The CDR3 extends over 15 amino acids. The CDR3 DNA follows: TGCGCCAGCAGCCAAGGGACTAGGGGAACCTACGAGCAGTACTTC. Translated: CASSQGTRGTYEQYF.

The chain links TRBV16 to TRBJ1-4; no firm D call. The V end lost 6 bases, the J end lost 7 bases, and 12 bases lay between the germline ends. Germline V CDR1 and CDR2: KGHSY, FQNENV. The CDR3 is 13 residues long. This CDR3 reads CASRQSPSEKLFF. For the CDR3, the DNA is TGTGCCAGCAGACAGAGCCCGAGTGAAAAACTGTTTTTT. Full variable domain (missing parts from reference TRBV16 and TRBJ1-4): GEEVAQTPKHLVRGEGQKAKLYCAPIKGHSYVFWYQQVLKNEFKFLISFQNENVFDETGMPKERFSAKCLPNSPCSLEIQATKLEDSAVYFCASRQSPSEKLFFGSGTQLSVL.

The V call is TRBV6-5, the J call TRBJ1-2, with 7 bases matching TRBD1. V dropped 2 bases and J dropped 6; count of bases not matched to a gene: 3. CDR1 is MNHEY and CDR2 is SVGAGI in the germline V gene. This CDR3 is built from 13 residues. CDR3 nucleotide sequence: TGTGCCAGCAGTTACCTGACAGGGAATGGCTACACCTTC. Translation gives CASSYLTGNGYTF.